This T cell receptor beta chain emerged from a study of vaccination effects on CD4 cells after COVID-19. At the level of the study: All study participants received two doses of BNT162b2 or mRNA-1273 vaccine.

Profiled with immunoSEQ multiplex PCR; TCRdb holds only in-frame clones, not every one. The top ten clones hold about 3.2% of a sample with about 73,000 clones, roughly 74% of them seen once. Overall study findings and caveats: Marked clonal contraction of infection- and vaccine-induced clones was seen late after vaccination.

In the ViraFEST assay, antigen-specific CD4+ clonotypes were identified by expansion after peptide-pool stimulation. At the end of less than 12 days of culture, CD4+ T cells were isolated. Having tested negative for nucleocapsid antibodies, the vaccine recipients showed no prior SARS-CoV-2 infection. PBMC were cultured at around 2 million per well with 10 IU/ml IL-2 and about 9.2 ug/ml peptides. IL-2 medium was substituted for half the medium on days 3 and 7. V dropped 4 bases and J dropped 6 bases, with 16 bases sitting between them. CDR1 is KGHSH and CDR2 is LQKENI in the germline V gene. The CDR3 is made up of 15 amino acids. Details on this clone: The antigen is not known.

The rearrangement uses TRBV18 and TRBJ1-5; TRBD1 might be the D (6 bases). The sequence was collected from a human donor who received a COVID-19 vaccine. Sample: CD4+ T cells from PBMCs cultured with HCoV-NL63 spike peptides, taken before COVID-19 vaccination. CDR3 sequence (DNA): TGTGCCAGCTCACTGGTAGGGGGGGCGTTTCAGCCCCAGCATTTT. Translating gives CASSLVGGAFQPQHF.